These T cell receptor beta chains were read from a single sample in a study of blood T cell repertoires in COVID-19. Clones were read by immunoSEQ multiplex PCR, and TCRdb kept only the in-frame ones, dropping some. The sample has some 210,000 clones, approximately 91% seen once. Material: peripheral blood. The receptors originated from a man aged 55 to 70 who had recovered from COVID-19. The conserved cysteine and the conserved F or W are not part of the CDR3 here. D genes are given only for firm matches.

V	J	D	CDR3
TRBV30	TRBJ1-6	-	AWSVRSSYNSPLH
TRBV5-6	TRBJ1-5	TRBD1	ASSYRDRGNQPQH
TRBV5-1	TRBJ1-6	TRBD1	ASSIDRGDNSPLH
TRBV2	TRBJ2-7	-	ASSLDSPYEQY
TRBV4-3	TRBJ2-1	-	ASSLEGYNEQF
TRBV10-3	TRBJ2-7	-	AISQGEQREQY
TRBV9	TRBJ1-5	-	ASSVVPRGGGRVQPQH
TRBV6-5	TRBJ2-7	-	ASSPQGGGYEQY
TRBV5-1	TRBJ1-6	-	ASRVPGSNSPLH
TRBV4-1	TRBJ1-1	TRBD1	ASKTTGGNTEAF
TRBV3-1/TRBV3-2	TRBJ2-1	TRBD2	ASSLPNSGKGNEQF
TRBV16	TRBJ2-4	-	ASSPTLQKNIQY
TRBV15	TRBJ2-3	-	ATSREAQYTDTQY
TRBV20-1	TRBJ1-5	TRBD1	SSGGWQPQH
TRBV4-2	TRBJ1-3	-	ASSQDRGNSGNTIY
TRBV30	TRBJ1-5	-	AWSVPAGGSNQPQH
TRBV5-1	TRBJ2-3	-	ASSLARSLSTDTQY
TRBV6-4	TRBJ2-3	-	ASTRRGLDTQY
TRBV6-2/TRBV6-3	TRBJ2-5	-	ASSSGSSAQETQY
TRBV7-2	TRBJ2-5	TRBD2	ASSLSSGTETQY
TRBV21-1	TRBJ2-7	-	ASSKGGQGAVVEQY
TRBV6-6	TRBJ1-2	-	ASSYGGLPNYGYT
TRBV29-1	TRBJ1-6	TRBD1	STRDSQNSPLH
TRBV7-2	TRBJ2-3	TRBD1	ASSFNLLQGAKDTQY